These T cell receptor beta chains were read from a single sample in a study of blood T cells in healthy people across ages. A single record per CDR3 protein comes from TCRdb applying MiXCR to the 5' RACE reads. The table includes 1.6 million or so distinct CDR3 sequences, 30% to 35% detected once. Sequencing was done on a sample of blood. The receptors were sampled from a woman in her 30s in good health. CDR3s include the opening cysteine and the closing phenylalanine or tryptophan. The D gene is left open where the match is weak. A row's size may be missing; if present it is once, few, many or a size class.

J gene: TRBJ2-3
D gene: .
clone size: many
V gene: TRBV20-1
CDR3 DNA: TGCAGTGCTAGTTCTGGGGGCCCTCAGGAATTAGATACGCAGTATTTT
CDR3 protein: CSASSGGPQELDTQYF

J gene: TRBJ2-3
D gene: TRBD1
clone size: .
V gene: TRBV5-1
CDR3 DNA: TGCGCCAGCAGAGGAACGGACAGGGCGTCAGATACGCAGTATTTT
CDR3 protein: CASRGTDRASDTQYF

J gene: TRBJ2-5
D gene: .
clone size: .
V gene: TRBV18
CDR3 DNA: TGTGCCAGCTCACCACCCAACCAAGAGACCCAGTACTTC
CDR3 protein: CASSPPNQETQYF

J gene: TRBJ2-1
D gene: TRBD2
clone size: .
V gene: TRBV7-9
CDR3 DNA: TGTGCCAGCAGCTCGTTACTAGCGGGAGTAGACAATGAGCAGTTCTTC
CDR3 protein: CASSSLLAGVDNEQFF

J gene: TRBJ1-1
D gene: TRBD1
clone size: .
V gene: TRBV7-9
CDR3 DNA: TGTGCCAGCAGCAGAGACAGGGTGGACACTGAAGCTTTCTTT
CDR3 protein: CASSRDRVDTEAFF

J gene: TRBJ2-1
D gene: .
clone size: .
V gene: TRBV20-1
CDR3 DNA: TGCAGTGCTAGAGAGGACACAAACTACGGTGAGCAGTTCTTC
CDR3 protein: CSAREDTNYGEQFF

J gene: TRBJ2-3
D gene: TRBD2
clone size: .
V gene: TRBV20-1
CDR3 DNA: TGCAGTGCTAGGTCGGGACTAGCGGGAGCGGTAGATACGCAGTATTTT
CDR3 protein: CSARSGLAGAVDTQYF

J gene: TRBJ2-7
D gene: .
clone size: many
V gene: TRBV20-1
CDR3 DNA: TGCAGTGCTAGCCCGACAGGCTACGAGCAGTACTTC
CDR3 protein: CSASPTGYEQYF

J gene: TRBJ1-1
D gene: .
clone size: .
V gene: TRBV24-1
CDR3 DNA: TGTGCCACCAGTGATGGGGGGCCTGAAGCTTTCTTT
CDR3 protein: CATSDGGPEAFF

J gene: TRBJ1-1
D gene: .
clone size: few
V gene: TRBV6-1
CDR3 DNA: TGTGCCAGCAGTGAACTCGGTGAAGCTTTCTTT
CDR3 protein: CASSELGEAFF

J gene: TRBJ2-5
D gene: TRBD2
clone size: .
V gene: TRBV3-1
CDR3 DNA: TGTGCCAGCAGCCAGACACCCAACAGCGGGGGGGGCGGGGAGACCCAGTACTTC
CDR3 protein: CASSQTPNSGGGGETQYF

J gene: TRBJ1-1
D gene: TRBD1
clone size: .
V gene: TRBV4-1
CDR3 DNA: TGCGCCAGCAGCCGAGGAGGACAGGAGGGAGCTGAAGCTTTCTTT
CDR3 protein: CASSRGGQEGAEAFF

J gene: TRBJ2-3
D gene: TRBD1
clone size: few
V gene: TRBV20-1
CDR3 DNA: TGCAGTGCGTTGCGACAGGGGGAGCATGATACGCAGTATTTT
CDR3 protein: CSALRQGEHDTQYF

J gene: TRBJ1-5
D gene: TRBD1
clone size: few
V gene: TRBV6-2/TRBV6-3
CDR3 DNA: TGTGCCAGCAGCTTCGAGCGACAGGGTATGGACAATCAGCCCCAGCATTTT
CDR3 protein: CASSFERQGMDNQPQHF

J gene: TRBJ2-1
D gene: TRBD2
clone size: .
V gene: TRBV5-1
CDR3 DNA: TGCGCCAGCAGCTCCTCGCGGGGGATAGGCAATGAGCAGTTCTTC
CDR3 protein: CASSSSRGIGNEQFF

J gene: TRBJ1-2
D gene: TRBD1
clone size: .
V gene: TRBV7-8
CDR3 DNA: TGTGCCAGCAGCTTAGGGCTCGGACAGGGGTCGGGCTACACCTTC
CDR3 protein: CASSLGLGQGSGYTF

J gene: TRBJ2-1
D gene: .
clone size: many
V gene: TRBV4-1
CDR3 DNA: TGCGCCAGCAGCCAAGATCCGCGGCTAGCCCGTAGCTCCTACAATGAGCAGTTCTTC
CDR3 protein: CASSQDPRLARSSYNEQFF

J gene: TRBJ2-7
D gene: .
clone size: many
V gene: TRBV7-2
CDR3 DNA: TGTGCCAGCAGTTACCGACAACTCTACGAGCAGTACTTC
CDR3 protein: CASSYRQLYEQYF

J gene: TRBJ2-7
D gene: TRBD1
clone size: few
V gene: TRBV6-5
CDR3 DNA: TGTGCCAGCAGTTACGGACAGGACAGCTCCTACGAGCAGTACTTC
CDR3 protein: CASSYGQDSSYEQYF

J gene: TRBJ1-1
D gene: TRBD1
clone size: few
V gene: TRBV9
CDR3 DNA: TGTGCCAGCAGCGCGAGGGGGACAGAGAACACTGAAGCTTTCTTT
CDR3 protein: CASSARGTENTEAFF

J gene: TRBJ2-3
D gene: TRBD2
clone size: .
V gene: TRBV7-7
CDR3 DNA: TGTGCCAGCAGCGCCGGGACTAGCGGGAGGGCTTTCACAGATACGCAGTATTTT
CDR3 protein: CASSAGTSGRAFTDTQYF

J gene: TRBJ2-7
D gene: TRBD2
clone size: .
V gene: TRBV4-2
CDR3 DNA: TGTGCCAGCAGCCAAGATGGCGGGGGGACCTACGAGCAGTACTTC
CDR3 protein: CASSQDGGGTYEQYF

J gene: TRBJ1-1
D gene: .
clone size: .
V gene: TRBV6-2/TRBV6-3
CDR3 DNA: TGTGCCAGCAGTCCAGCCCTAAGTCTGTTCGAAGCTTTCTTT
CDR3 protein: CASSPALSLFEAFF

J gene: TRBJ2-5
D gene: .
clone size: .
V gene: TRBV6-1
CDR3 DNA: TGTGCCAGCAGTAATTCCCCGGACAGTCAAGAGACCCAGTACTTC
CDR3 protein: CASSNSPDSQETQYF

J gene: TRBJ1-3
D gene: .
clone size: .
V gene: TRBV4-2
CDR3 DNA: TGTGCCAGCAGCTCTCCGGGGGCTGGAAACACCATATATTTT
CDR3 protein: CASSSPGAGNTIYF

J gene: TRBJ2-1
D gene: TRBD2
clone size: .
V gene: TRBV2
CDR3 DNA: TGTGCCAGCAGGGCCGGGACTAGCGGGTCCTACAATGAGCAGTTCTTC
CDR3 protein: CASRAGTSGSYNEQFF

J gene: TRBJ2-1
D gene: TRBD1
clone size: .
V gene: TRBV5-1
CDR3 DNA: TGCGCCAGCAGCTACCGACAGGGGGGGGATTTTGAGCAGTTCTTC
CDR3 protein: CASSYRQGGDFEQFF